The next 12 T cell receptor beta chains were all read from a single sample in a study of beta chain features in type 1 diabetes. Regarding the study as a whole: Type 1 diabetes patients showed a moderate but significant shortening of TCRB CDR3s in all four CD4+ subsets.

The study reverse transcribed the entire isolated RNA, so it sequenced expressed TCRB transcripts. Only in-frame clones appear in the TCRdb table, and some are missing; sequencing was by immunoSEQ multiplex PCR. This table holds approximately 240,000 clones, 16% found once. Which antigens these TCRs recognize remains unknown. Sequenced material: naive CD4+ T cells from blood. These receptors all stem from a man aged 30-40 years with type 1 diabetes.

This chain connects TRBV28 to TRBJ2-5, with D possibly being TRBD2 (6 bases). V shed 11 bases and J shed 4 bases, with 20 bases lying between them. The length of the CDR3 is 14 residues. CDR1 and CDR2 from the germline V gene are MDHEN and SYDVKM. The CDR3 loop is CASHQGGAGETQYF. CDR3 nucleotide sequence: TGTGCCTCCCACCAAGGAGGAGCGGGAGAGACCCAGTACTTC.

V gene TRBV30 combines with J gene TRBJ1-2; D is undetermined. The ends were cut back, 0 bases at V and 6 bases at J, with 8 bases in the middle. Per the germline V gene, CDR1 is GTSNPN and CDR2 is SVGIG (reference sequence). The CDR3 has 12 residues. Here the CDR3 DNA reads TGTGCCTGGAGTGTATCCCCTAATGGCTACACCTTC. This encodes CAWSVSPNGYTF.

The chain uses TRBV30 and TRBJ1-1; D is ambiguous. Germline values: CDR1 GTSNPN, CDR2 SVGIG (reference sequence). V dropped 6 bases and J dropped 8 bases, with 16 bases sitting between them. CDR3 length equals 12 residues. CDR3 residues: CACRASTLEAFF. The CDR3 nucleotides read TGTGCCTGCCGGGCTTCGACCCTAGAAGCTTTCTTT.

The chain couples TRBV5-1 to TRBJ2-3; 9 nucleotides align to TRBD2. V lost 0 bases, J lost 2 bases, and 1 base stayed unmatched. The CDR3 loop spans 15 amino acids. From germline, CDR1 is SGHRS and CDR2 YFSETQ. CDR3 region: CASSLASGTTDTQYF. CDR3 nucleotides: TGCGCCAGCAGCTTGGCTAGCGGGACCACAGATACGCAGTATTTT.

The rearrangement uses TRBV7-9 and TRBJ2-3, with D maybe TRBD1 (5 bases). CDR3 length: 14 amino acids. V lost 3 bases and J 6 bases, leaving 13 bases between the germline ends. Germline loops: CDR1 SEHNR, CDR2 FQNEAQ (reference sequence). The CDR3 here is CASSFGQGLDTQYF. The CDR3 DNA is TGTGCCAGCAGCTTCGGCCAGGGCTTGGATACGCAGTATTTT.

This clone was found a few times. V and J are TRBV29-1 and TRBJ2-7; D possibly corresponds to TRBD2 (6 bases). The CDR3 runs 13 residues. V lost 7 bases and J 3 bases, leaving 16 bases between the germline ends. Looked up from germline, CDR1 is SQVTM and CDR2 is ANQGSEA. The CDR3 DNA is TGCAGCGCATTGACTAGAGGGAACTACGAGCAGTACTTC. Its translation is CSALTRGNYEQYF.

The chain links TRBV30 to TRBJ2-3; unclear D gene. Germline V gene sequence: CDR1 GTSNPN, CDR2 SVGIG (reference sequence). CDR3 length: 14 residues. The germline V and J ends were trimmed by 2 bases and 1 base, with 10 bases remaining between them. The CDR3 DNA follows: TGTGCCTGGAGTATGGGGATGGGCACAGATACGCAGTATTTT. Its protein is CAWSMGMGTDTQYF.

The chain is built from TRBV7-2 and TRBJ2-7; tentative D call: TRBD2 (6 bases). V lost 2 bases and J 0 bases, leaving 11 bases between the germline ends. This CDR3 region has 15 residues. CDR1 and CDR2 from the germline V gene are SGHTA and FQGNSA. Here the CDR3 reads CASSLLSTSSYEQYF. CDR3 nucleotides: TGTGCCAGCAGCTTATTATCGACTAGCTCCTACGAGCAGTACTTC.

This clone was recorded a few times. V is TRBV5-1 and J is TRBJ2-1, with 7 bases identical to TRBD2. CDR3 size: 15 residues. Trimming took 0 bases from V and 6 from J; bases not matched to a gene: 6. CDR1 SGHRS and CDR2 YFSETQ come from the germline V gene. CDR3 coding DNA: TGCGCCAGCAGCTTGGGAGGCGGGAGCCTCAATGAGCAGTTCTTC. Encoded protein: CASSLGGGSLNEQFF. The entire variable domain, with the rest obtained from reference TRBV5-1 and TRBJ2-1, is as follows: KAGVTQTPRYLIKTRGQQVTLSCSPISGHRSVSWYQQTPGQGLQFLFEYFSETQRNKGNFPGRFSGRQFSNSRSEMNVSTLELGDSALYLCASSLGGGSLNEQFFGPGTRLTVL.

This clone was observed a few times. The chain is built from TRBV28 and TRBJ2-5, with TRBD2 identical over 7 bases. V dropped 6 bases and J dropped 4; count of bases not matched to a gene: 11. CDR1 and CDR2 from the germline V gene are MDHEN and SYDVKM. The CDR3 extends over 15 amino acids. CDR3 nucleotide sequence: TGTGCCAGCAGCGCTCCGGGACTAACCGGAGAGACCCAGTACTTC. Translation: CASSAPGLTGETQYF.

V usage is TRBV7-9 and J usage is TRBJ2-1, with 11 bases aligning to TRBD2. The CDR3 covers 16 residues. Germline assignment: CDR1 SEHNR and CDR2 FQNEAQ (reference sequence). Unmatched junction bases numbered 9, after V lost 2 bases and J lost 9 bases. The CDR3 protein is CASSLSAASGRTEQFF. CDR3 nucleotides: TGTGCCAGCAGCTTATCGGCGGCTAGCGGGAGGACTGAGCAGTTCTTC.

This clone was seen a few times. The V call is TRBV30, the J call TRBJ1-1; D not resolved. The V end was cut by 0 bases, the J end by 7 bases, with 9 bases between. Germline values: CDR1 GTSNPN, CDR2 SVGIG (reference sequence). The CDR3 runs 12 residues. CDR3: CAWSVRKGEAFF. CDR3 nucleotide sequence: TGTGCCTGGAGTGTACGGAAGGGTGAAGCTTTCTTT.